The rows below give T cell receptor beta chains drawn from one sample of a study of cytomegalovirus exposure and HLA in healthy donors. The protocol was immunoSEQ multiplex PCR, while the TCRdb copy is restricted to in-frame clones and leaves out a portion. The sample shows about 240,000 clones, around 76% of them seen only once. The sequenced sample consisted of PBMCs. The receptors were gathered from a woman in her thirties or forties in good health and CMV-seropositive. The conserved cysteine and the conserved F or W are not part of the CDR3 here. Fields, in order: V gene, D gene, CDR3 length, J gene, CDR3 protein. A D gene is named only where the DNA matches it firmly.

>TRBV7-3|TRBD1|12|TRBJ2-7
ASSPGTGALEQY
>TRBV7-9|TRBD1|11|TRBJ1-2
ASSQQGALGYT
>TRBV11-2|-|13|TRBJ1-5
ASSLGGVPNQPQH
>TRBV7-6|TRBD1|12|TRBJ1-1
ASSLQGEETEAF
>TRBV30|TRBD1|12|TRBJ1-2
AWSPGTGGYGYT
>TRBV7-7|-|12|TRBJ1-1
ASSPLTDNTEAF
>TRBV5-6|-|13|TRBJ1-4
ASSLAPGTGEKLF
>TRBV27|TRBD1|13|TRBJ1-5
ASSWGQGSNQPQH
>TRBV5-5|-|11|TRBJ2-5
ASSLGDQETQY
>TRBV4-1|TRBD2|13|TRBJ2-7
ASSQAPSGGYEQY
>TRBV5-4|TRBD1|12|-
ASSSGTGGYEQY
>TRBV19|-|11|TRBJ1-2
ASTIRDLYGYT
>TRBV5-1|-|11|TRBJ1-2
ASSSTANYGYT
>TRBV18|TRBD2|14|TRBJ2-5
ASSPASGRPGETQY
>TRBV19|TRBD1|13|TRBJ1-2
ASSLRTGESYGYT
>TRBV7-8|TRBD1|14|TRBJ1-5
ASSFRRDRLRGPQH
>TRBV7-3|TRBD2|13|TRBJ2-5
ASSLNSGGEETQY
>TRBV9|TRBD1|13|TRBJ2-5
ASSAGTGGRETQY
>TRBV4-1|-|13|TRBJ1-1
ASSQDEQLNTEAF
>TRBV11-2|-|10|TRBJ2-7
ASSLTSYEQY
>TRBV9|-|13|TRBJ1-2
ASSSYRDFNYGYT
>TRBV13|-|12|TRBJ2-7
ASSQGGRSYEQY
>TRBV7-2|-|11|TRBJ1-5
ASSEGRNQPQH
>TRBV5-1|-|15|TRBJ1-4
ASSHRDLSATNEKLF
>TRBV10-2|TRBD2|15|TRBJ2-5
ASIPSPLAEPQETQY
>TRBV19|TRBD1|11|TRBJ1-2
ASRTDRGDGYT
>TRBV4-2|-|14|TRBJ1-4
ASSQAGGVNNEKLF
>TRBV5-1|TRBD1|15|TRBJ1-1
ASSLTGTGVKNTEAF
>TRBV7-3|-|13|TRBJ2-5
ASSSTPGYQETQY
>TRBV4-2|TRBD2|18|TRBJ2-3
ASSQPGLAGEFRGTDTQY
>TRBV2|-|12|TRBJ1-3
ASGQRNSGNTIY
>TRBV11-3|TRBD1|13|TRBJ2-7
ASSVSNRGDYEQY
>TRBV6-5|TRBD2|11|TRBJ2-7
ASRKREGREQY
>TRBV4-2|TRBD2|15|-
ASSEGLAGGSPYEQY
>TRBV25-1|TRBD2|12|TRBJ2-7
ASRPSGSGYEQY
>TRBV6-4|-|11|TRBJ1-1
ASSEARNTEAF
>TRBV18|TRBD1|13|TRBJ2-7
ASSLGTGLGNEQY
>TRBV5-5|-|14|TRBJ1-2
ASSLTSGTSSGGYT
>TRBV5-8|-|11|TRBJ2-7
ASSFQRTYEQY
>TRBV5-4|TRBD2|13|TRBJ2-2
ASGTSGGAVGELF
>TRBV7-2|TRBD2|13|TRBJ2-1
ASSLTSGGYNEQF
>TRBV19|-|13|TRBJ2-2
ASSMGQGGTGELF
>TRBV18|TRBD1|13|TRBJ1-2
ASSPRGTGFYGYT
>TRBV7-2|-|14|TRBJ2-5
ASSPGNHPREETQY
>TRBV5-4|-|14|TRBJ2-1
ASSTSGVLRRNEQF
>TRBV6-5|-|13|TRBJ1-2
ASRPPEGGRGGYT
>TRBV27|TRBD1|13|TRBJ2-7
ASRSGTGGDIEQY
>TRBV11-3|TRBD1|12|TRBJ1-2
ASSRQGFNYGYT
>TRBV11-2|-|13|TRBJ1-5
ASSLGGGGNQPQH
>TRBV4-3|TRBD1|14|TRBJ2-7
ASSRQGPGSSYEQY
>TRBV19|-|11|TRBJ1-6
ASSTGGHSPLH